These 27 T cell receptor beta chains came from one sample sequenced in a study of shared clonotypes between healthy human individuals. Clones were read by immunoSEQ multiplex PCR, and TCRdb kept only the in-frame ones, dropping some. The sample yields about 2.5 million clones, just under 95% seen once. The specimen was naive CD4+ T cells from PBMCs. Noted subset: CD45RA+ positively selected. These receptors all stem from a man between 18 and 29 years old in good health. Some clones in this sample may be carry-over from other donors' samples.

This clone was recorded once. This chain links TRBV7-3 with TRBJ2-2; TRBD2 matches 13 bases. The CDR3 has 14 amino acids. Trimming cost V 8 bases and J 6 bases; bases outside gene matches: 3. CDR1 is SGHTA, CDR2 FQGTGA, per germline. The CDR3 DNA is TGTGCCAGCGGGACTAGCGGGACAGCCGGGGAGCTGTTTTTT. Protein product: CASGTSGTAGELFF.

This clone has only one observation. The rearrangement uses TRBV20-1 and TRBJ2-1; the D gene is possibly TRBD2 (6 bases). The CDR3 extends over 11 amino acids. From germline, CDR1 is DFQATT and CDR2 SNEGSKA (reference sequence). Trimming took off 6 bases at V and 9 bases at J, with 12 bases between the two ends. The CDR3 DNA sequence: TGCAGTGCGAGGACTATTTTTGAGCAGTTCTTC. Translating gives CSARTIFEQFF.

The chain uses TRBV9 and TRBJ1-2; D possibly corresponds to TRBD1 (5 bases). Trimming stripped 4 bases from V and 6 bases from J, with 13 bases between. The CDR3 totals 13 residues. Per the germline V gene, CDR1 is SGDLS and CDR2 is YYNGEE. CDR3 in DNA: TGTGCCAGCAGCTCATGGGGGGTGGATGGCTACACCTTC. Its protein is CASSSWGVDGYTF.

CDR3 loop: CASAVGGREADTQYF. The CDR3 DNA sequence: TGCGCCAGTGCCGTGGGCGGGCGGGAGGCAGATACGCAGTATTTT. The rearrangement joins TRBV5-1 to TRBJ2-3, with 8 nucleotides matching TRBD2. The CDR3 runs to 15 residues. The J segment lost 4 bases and the V segment lost 8 bases, leaving 12 bases of the junction unmatched. Germline-derived CDR1 and CDR2 are SGHRS and YFSETQ.

This clone was observed once. The same CDR3 arises from other DNA sequences in this sample as well. The CDR3 reads CASSPNGNQPQHF. The CDR3 nucleotides read TGTGCCAGCAGCCCCAATGGCAATCAGCCCCAGCATTTT. The gene calls are TRBV7-9 and TRBJ1-5; D not certain. The CDR3 is 13 residues long. Germline-derived CDR1 and CDR2 are SEHNR and FQNEAQ (reference sequence). Trimming pared 5 bases from V and 2 bases from J, leaving 7 bases between.

This chain uses TRBV5-4 with TRBJ2-1; 7 positions match TRBD2. Germline lookup yields CDR1 SGHNT and CDR2 YYREEE (reference sequence). This CDR3 contains 16 residues. Unmatched junction bases numbered 17, after V lost 5 bases and J lost 9 bases. The CDR3 sequence is CASSYPGASGLGEQFF. CDR3 nucleotide sequence: TGTGCCAGCAGTTACCCCGGAGCTAGCGGCCTGGGTGAGCAGTTCTTC. Full variable domain (rest looked up from reference TRBV5-4 and TRBJ2-1): ETGVTQSPTHLIKTRGQQVTLRCSSQSGHNTVSWYQQALGQGPQFIFQYYREEENGRGNFPPRFSGLQFPNYSSELNVNALELDDSALYLCASSYPGASGLGEQFFGPGTRLTVL.

This chain connects TRBV19 to TRBJ1-4; tentative D call: TRBD1 (5 bases). The CDR3 sequence is 16 residues long. In germline, CDR1 is LNHDA, CDR2 SQIVND (reference sequence). V gave up 4 bases and J gave up 0 bases, with 12 bases separating them. CDR3 residues: CASSTGTDSTNEKLFF. In nucleotides, the CDR3 is TGTGCCAGTAGTACCGGGACGGACTCAACTAATGAAAAACTGTTTTTT.

Concerning this clone: Other nucleotide sequences in the sample specify the same CDR3. The rearrangement joins TRBV5-1 to TRBJ2-7, with TRBD2 matching 12 bases. Trimming took 4 bases from V and 5 from J; bases not matched to a gene: 4. Germline lookup yields CDR1 SGHRS and CDR2 YFSETQ. CDR3 length: 14 amino acids. The CDR3 nucleotides read TGCGCCAGCAGCCTGACTAGCGGGAGTCACGAGCAGTACTTC. Residues: CASSLTSGSHEQYF.

The rearrangement uses TRBV29-1 and TRBJ1-2; the match to TRBD1 covers 9 bases. The CDR3 has 12 residues. With V trimmed by 5 bases and J by 6 bases, 4 bases remained unmatched. Germline CDR1 is SQVTM and CDR2 is ANQGSEA. DNA of the CDR3: TGCAGCGTTTCACAGGGGGCTAATGGCTACACCTTC. The encoded protein is CSVSQGANGYTF.

The chain links TRBV19 to TRBJ2-1; the D gene is possibly TRBD1 (6 bases). The germline V and J ends were trimmed by 8 bases and 6 bases, with 14 bases remaining between them. CDR1 and CDR2 from the germline V gene are LNHDA and SQIVND (reference sequence). This CDR3 is built from 13 residues. CDR3 nucleotides: TGTGCCAGTCCAGAAACAGGGTTCAATGAGCAGTTCTTC. This translates into CASPETGFNEQFF.

The chain couples TRBV1 to TRBJ1-4; the table assigns TRBD1, which was not confirmed against the DNA. TRBV1 represents a pseudogene. There are 13 residues in the CDR3. As DNA, the CDR3 is TGCACCACTGACAGGGCCAATAGGGAAAAACTGTTTTTT. This encodes CTTDRANREKLFF.

The chain uses TRBV6-6 and TRBJ2-5; tentatively, D is TRBD1 (7 bases). Between the trimmed V and J ends, which lost 6 bases and 3 bases, there was a span of 17 bases. CDR1 MNHNY and CDR2 SVGAGI come from the germline V gene (reference sequence). This CDR3 spans 15 amino acids. This chain's CDR3 is CASRGTGDREETQYF. The DNA of the CDR3 is TGTGCCAGCAGGGGGACGGGGGACAGAGAAGAGACCCAGTACTTC.

In this sample, this clone turned up a few times. V gene TRBV11-2 combines with J gene TRBJ2-7, with 8 bases lining up with TRBD1. The germline V gene has CDR1 SGHAT and CDR2 FQNNGV. CDR3 size: 14 residues. With V trimmed by 2 bases and J by 7 bases, 7 bases remained unmatched. CDR3 region: CASSLPRDRNEQYF. Written as DNA, the CDR3 is TGTGCCAGCAGCTTACCCCGGGACAGGAATGAGCAGTACTTC. The full variable domain, rest sourced from reference TRBV11-2 and TRBJ2-7, is EAGVAQSPRYKIIEKRQSVAFWCNPISGHATLYWYQQILGQGPKLLIQFQNNGVVDDSQLPKDRFSAERLKGVDSTLKIQPAKLEDSAVYLCASSLPRDRNEQYFGPGTRLTVT.

The chain uses TRBV6-1 and TRBJ1-2, with a tentative D call TRBD1 (6 bases). Germline CDR1 is MNHNS and CDR2 is SASEGT. With 4 bases removed from V and 1 base from J, the gap between germline ends came to 13 bases. The CDR3 spans 15 residues. CDR3 nucleotide sequence: TGTGCCAGCAGTGGGTACAGGGCCCATAACTATGGCTACACCTTC. Protein: CASSGYRAHNYGYTF.

The chain is built from TRBV6-5 and TRBJ2-2, with D possibly being TRBD2 (5 bases). The germline CDR1 and CDR2 sequences are MNHEY and SVGAGI. Trimming removed 7 bases at V and 4 bases at J, with 16 bases between. The CDR3 is 15 residues long. This CDR3 is CASTSVSERTGELFF. For the CDR3, the DNA is TGTGCCAGCACCTCGGTTAGCGAGCGCACCGGGGAGCTGTTTTTT.

The genes are TRBV7-8 and TRBJ2-7; possible D gene TRBD2, 6 bases. The CDR3 is 15 residues long. Between the trimmed V and J ends, which lost 1 base and 3 bases, there was a span of 13 bases. The germline gives CDR1 SGHVS, CDR2 FQNEAQ. CDR3 loop: CASSLVGGRDYEQYF. CDR3 bases: TGTGCCAGCAGCTTAGTCGGGGGTAGGGACTACGAGCAGTACTTC.

The chain combines TRBV19 with TRBJ2-1; D is possibly TRBD2 (6 bases). Germline V gene lookup returns CDR1 LNHDA and CDR2 SQIVND (reference sequence). Trimming took off 7 bases at V and 6 bases at J, with 22 bases between the two ends. The CDR3 consists of 16 residues. The CDR3 loop reads CASTIGTLPRANEQFF. For the CDR3, the DNA is TGTGCCAGTACCATAGGGACTCTCCCTAGGGCCAATGAGCAGTTCTTC.

The V and J genes are TRBV4-2 and TRBJ2-2; D not certain. The CDR3 length is 16 residues. Germline CDR1 is LGHNA and CDR2 is YNFKEQ. Trimming took 0 bases from V and 4 from J, leaving 12 bases between them. The CDR3 sequence is CASSQDLTGGTGELFF. In nucleotides, the CDR3 is TGTGCCAGCAGCCAAGACCTCACGGGTGGCACCGGGGAGCTGTTTTTT.

The chain couples TRBV28 to TRBJ2-2, with TRBD2 matching 12 bases. With 4 bases clipped from V and 6 bases from J, the junction kept 0 bases outside the gene matches. The length of the CDR3 is 14 residues. Germline assignment: CDR1 MDHEN and CDR2 SYDVKM. CDR3 amino acids: CASSSSGRAGELFF. The CDR3 DNA is TGTGCCAGCAGTTCTAGCGGGAGGGCCGGGGAGCTGTTTTTT.

The table lists this clone with a few counts. The chain carries TRBV30 and TRBJ1-1, with no clear D. The V gene lost 3 bases and the J gene lost 5 bases, with 13 bases spanning the gap. The CDR3 has 13 amino acids. Looked up from germline, CDR1 is GTSNPN and CDR2 is SVGIG (reference sequence). CDR3 sequence reads: CAWRNLLRTEAFF. The CDR3 DNA follows: TGTGCCTGGAGAAACCTACTCCGGACTGAAGCTTTCTTT.

The chain combines TRBV4-1 with TRBJ2-1; TRBD2 matches at 7 bases. This CDR3 contains 15 residues. V shed 1 base, J shed 12 bases, and the junction held 12 bases outside the gene matches. Germline values: CDR1 MGHRA, CDR2 YSYEKL. CDR3 region: CASSQGRWREQGQFF. CDR3 DNA: TGCGCCAGCAGCCAAGGACGTTGGCGGGAGCAGGGGCAGTTCTTC.

The rearrangement joins TRBV5-4 to TRBJ1-2, with a weak D call TRBD1 (5 bases). V was clipped by 0 bases and J by 3 bases, with 9 bases between them. The germline V gene has CDR1 SGHNT and CDR2 YYREEE (reference sequence). This CDR3 has 14 amino acids. CDR3 protein: CASSLAPGDYGYTF. CDR3 nucleotide sequence: TGTGCCAGCAGCTTGGCACCGGGGGACTATGGCTACACCTTC.

The chain has TRBV5-1 and TRBJ2-7, with 8 bases identical to TRBD2. There are 15 residues in the CDR3. The V gene end was trimmed by 4 bases and the J gene end by 0 bases; junction bases not matched to a gene: 6. The V gene's germline CDR1 is SGHRS and CDR2 YFSETQ. CDR3 bases: TGCGCCAGCAGCATAAGGAGCGGGAGCTCCTACGAGCAGTACTTC. Encoded protein: CASSIRSGSSYEQYF.

As for this clone: In the same sample, other DNA sequences code for this CDR3. This rearrangement joins TRBV2 to TRBJ2-1; D remains unclear. CDR1 and CDR2 from the germline V gene are SNHLY and FYNNEI. The V end lost 4 bases, the J end lost 5 bases, and 3 bases lay between the germline ends. CDR3 length: 11 residues. The CDR3 here is CASSANNEQFF. CDR3 in DNA: TGTGCCAGCAGTGCGAACAATGAGCAGTTCTTC.

The chain links TRBV4-2 to TRBJ1-2, with D unclear. The CDR3 loop spans 13 amino acids. V was clipped by 0 bases and J by 13 bases, with 15 bases between them. Germline V gives CDR1 LGHNA, CDR2 YNFKEQ. In DNA form, the CDR3 reads TGTGCCAGCAGCCAAGATATGATGGGCTGGGGCACCTTC. It encodes CASSQDMMGWGTF.

V gene TRBV25-1 combines with J gene TRBJ1-1, with 8 nucleotides matching TRBD1. Germline V gene lookup returns CDR1 MGHDK and CDR2 SYGVNS. This CDR3 has 13 amino acids. The junction had 4 bases not matched to a gene; V was cut back by 6 bases and J by 4 bases. CDR3 residues: CASRGDRPTEAFF. The CDR3 DNA reads as TGTGCCAGCAGGGGGGACAGGCCCACTGAAGCTTTCTTT.

The chain carries TRBV5-8 and TRBJ1-1; D is possibly TRBD1 (6 bases). Germline V gene lookup returns CDR1 SGHTS and CDR2 YDEGEE. Trimming removed 0 bases from V and 3 bases from J, with 15 bases in between. CDR3 length equals 16 residues. The CDR3 nucleotides are TGTGCCAGCAGCTTGGGACATAGGGCAGGGGACACTGAAGCTTTCTTT. This sequence encodes CASSLGHRAGDTEAFF.